This T cell receptor beta chain was sequenced for a study of blood T cell repertoires in COVID-19. Overall study: T cells, B-cell-depleted T cells, or PBMCs provided the cDNA or gDNA that served as material.

Per the authors' pipeline: Amplification from reference gene primers served as the basis for estimated nucleated cell counts. Clones were read by immunoSEQ multiplex PCR, and TCRdb kept only the in-frame ones, dropping some. For V, J and clone size, that table is used; D and trimming come from the DNA. Of about 200,000 clones detected, 89% appear once; the ten largest clones hold roughly 4%. This clone appeared a single time. Other nucleotide sequences from this sample produce the same CDR3. The study recruited people aged about 18 to 95 years across 24 US areas. Clinical histories supplied by participants themselves formed the basis of cohort assignment. The germline gives CDR1 SGHRS, CDR2 YFSETQ. Trimming at V came to 0 bases and at J to 3 bases, leaving 0 bases not matched to a gene. The CDR3 is 14 residues long.

V gene TRBV5-1 combines with J gene TRBJ2-3; 8 bases match TRBD2. The source of this sequence is a woman aged 25-40 years with acute COVID-19. Sequencing input: PBMCs or T cells enriched from blood (not recorded which). The CDR3 DNA sequence: TGCGCCAGCAGCTTGGGACTAGCGACAGATACGCAGTATTTT. Its translation: CASSLGLATDTQYF.